This T cell receptor beta chain was sequenced for a study of OX40 agonist ivuxolimab in advanced cancers. About the research overall: Patients assigned to dose escalation were diagnosed with hepatocellular carcinoma, melanoma, renal cell or head and neck cancer.

Germline values: CDR1 SGHTA, CDR2 FQGTGA. The CDR3 extends over 15 amino acids. Losses at the gene ends were 2 bases for V and 4 bases for J; bases not matched to a gene: 6. Measured with immunoSEQ multiplex PCR; TCRdb has only the in-frame clones, and not every one. The sample has under 95,000 clones, about 89% seen once. The specimen was CD4+ or CD8+ T cells sorted from blood, collected in a trial of the OX40 agonist ivuxolimab. The origin of this receptor is an adult with an advanced solid tumor such as melanoma, head and neck, liver or kidney cancer. This chain connects TRBV7-3 to TRBJ1-2, with TRBD1 matching over 8 bases. For the CDR3, the DNA is TGTGCCAGCAGCTTACGCAGGGGGCAGGTCTATGGCTACACCTTC. Its translation is CASSLRRGQVYGYTF.